Following are 27 T cell receptor beta chains from one sample sequenced in a study of blood T cells in healthy people across ages. Then a second PCR, running about 6 to 12 cycles, was carried out with a sample-barcoded 5' primer and a J-beta primer mix. TCRdb reprocessed the 5' RACE reads with MiXCR, giving one entry per CDR3 protein. This sample has about 570,000 distinct CDR3 sequences; 27% occur once, and the top ten carry 18%. Material for sequencing was blood. The source is a woman in her 70s in good health.

Concerning this clonotype: Just one base apart from a much larger clone, this may be a read error. The V call is TRBV20-1, the J call TRBJ2-2, with 7 bases that match TRBD2. V was clipped by 0 bases and J by 4 bases; unmatched bases: 8. The CDR3 loop spans 16 amino acids. Germline V gives CDR1 DFQATT, CDR2 SNEGSKA (reference sequence). CDR3 loop: CSARDPCGGGTGELFF. CDR3 nucleotide sequence: TGCAGTGCTAGAGATCCCTGCGGGGGTGGCACCGGGGAGCTGTTTTTT.

This clonotype showed up just a few times. CDR3 DNA sequence: TGTGCCAGCAGCGTAGCTGGCGGAAACACCATATATTTT. Its translation: CASSVAGGNTIYF. The gene calls are TRBV9 and TRBJ1-3; D gene ambiguous. The ends were cut back, 0 bases at V and 4 bases at J, with 5 bases in the middle. Germline lookup yields CDR1 SGDLS and CDR2 YYNGEE. The CDR3 contains 13 residues. Supplemented by reference TRBV9 and TRBJ1-3, the full variable domain reads DSGVTQTPKHLITATGQRVTLRCSPRSGDLSVYWYQQSLDQGLQFLIQYYNGEERAKGNILERFSAQQFPDLHSELNLSSLELGDSALYFCASSVAGGNTIYFGEGSWLTVV.

This clonotype was seen more than once but under ten times. The chain joins TRBV20-1 to TRBJ2-3; D gene uncertain. This CDR3 region has 12 residues. V was shortened by 5 bases and J by 6 bases, with 12 bases between the two germline ends. Germline loops: CDR1 DFQATT, CDR2 SNEGSKA (reference sequence). The DNA for the CDR3 is TGCAGTGCTGGGAAGGGAACGGATACGCAGTATTTT. Its protein product is CSAGKGTDTQYF.

The CDR3 here is CASRRAATYNEQFF. In nucleotides, the CDR3 is TGTGCCAGCAGAAGAGCGGCCACCTACAATGAGCAGTTCTTC. The chain combines TRBV12-3 or TRBV12-4 with TRBJ2-5; D perhaps matches TRBD2 (5 bases). The DNA end is more similar to TRBJ2-1, so the J call may be wrong. This CDR3 spans 14 amino acids.

This clonotype was seen a handful of times. Relative to the germline gene, one junction end is altered; a read error may explain this. The rearrangement joins TRBV7-3 to TRBJ1-2, with a weak D call TRBD1 (6 bases). CDR3 size: 19 residues. Germline assignment: CDR1 SGHTA and CDR2 FQGTGA. DNA for the CDR3: TGTGCCAGCAGCTTAACGGCTCCTTTCCAAGGGCGGGCATCGGGGGGCTACATCTTC. Translation: CASSLTAPFQGRASGGYIF.

This clonotype was observed a few times. This rearrangement joins TRBV27 to TRBJ2-2; D gene uncertain. V shed 4 bases and J shed 0 bases, with 21 bases lying between them. Germline-derived CDR1 and CDR2 are MNHEY and SMNVEV (reference sequence). The CDR3 is 19 residues long. CDR3 loop: CASSWLLGRMITNTGELFF. The CDR3 DNA is TGTGCCAGCAGTTGGTTGTTGGGCAGGATGATTACGAACACCGGGGAGCTGTTTTTT.

The rearrangement joins TRBV28 to TRBJ1-6; D is undetermined. Trimming pared 7 bases from V and 10 bases from J, leaving 11 bases between. Looked up from germline, CDR1 is MDHEN and CDR2 is SYDVKM. The CDR3 spans 12 residues. The chain's CDR3 is CASTEAGSPLHF. CDR3 nucleotides: TGTGCCAGCACCGAAGCGGGCTCACCCCTCCACTTT.

V usage is TRBV18 and J usage is TRBJ2-7; TRBD2 agrees at 7 bases. The CDR3 is 14 amino acids. Per germline, CDR1 KGHSH and CDR2 LQKENI. The V gene end was trimmed by 0 bases and the J gene end by 4 bases; junction bases not matched to a gene: 3. CDR3 loop: CASSPPGTKYEQYF. The CDR3, as DNA: TGTGCCAGCTCACCACCCGGGACTAAATACGAGCAGTACTTC.

This clonotype was counted at least ten times. This rearrangement joins TRBV18 to TRBJ2-7; D may be TRBD2 (5 bases). Germline V CDR1 and CDR2: KGHSH, LQKENI. Trimming took off 3 bases at V and 0 bases at J, with 12 bases between the two ends. The CDR3 is 15 amino acids. The CDR3 bases are TGTGCCAGCTCACCTGGACTGGTGAGCTCCTACGAGCAGTACTTC. Protein: CASSPGLVSSYEQYF. Filled out from reference TRBV18 and TRBJ2-7, the complete variable domain reads NAGVMQNPRHLVRRRGQEARLRCSPMKGHSHVYWYRQLPEEGLKFMVYLQKENIIDESGMPKERFSAEFPKEGPSILRIQQVVRGDSAAYFCASSPGLVSSYEQYFGPGTRLTVT.

CDR3 amino acids: CASSRRETNTEAFF. As DNA, the CDR3 is TGCGCCAGCAGCCGCAGGGAGACGAACACTGAAGCTTTCTTT. This rearrangement joins TRBV4-1 to TRBJ1-1, with TRBD1 as a possible D gene (5 bases). This CDR3 contains 14 residues. Germline loops: CDR1 MGHRA, CDR2 YSYEKL. The V and J ends lost 4 bases and 1 base respectively, with 10 bases between them.

In this sample, this clonotype turned up a few times. The chain joins TRBV4-2 to TRBJ2-5, with TRBD2 identical over 10 bases. The J segment lost 1 base and the V segment lost 3 bases, leaving 14 bases of the junction unmatched. Germline V gene sequence: CDR1 LGHNA, CDR2 YNFKEQ. The CDR3 spans 19 residues. In nucleotides, the CDR3 is TGTGCCAGCAGCCAGCAATGGGCGGGGACTAGCGTCTTCCAAGAGACCCAGTACTTC. Translating gives CASSQQWAGTSVFQETQYF.

A note on this clonotype: One junction end does not reproduce the germline sequence, and a read error may be involved. V gene TRBV29-1 combines with J gene TRBJ1-1; the match to TRBD1 covers 7 bases. The CDR3 runs 10 residues. Per germline, CDR1 SQVTM and CDR2 ANQGSEA. DNA of the CDR3: TGCAGCGTTCCTGACAGGGCGATAGTATTT. This gives the protein CSVPDRAIVF.

This clonotype was found a few times. This chain uses TRBV4-3 with TRBJ1-1; D possibly corresponds to TRBD1 (5 bases). This CDR3 is built from 15 residues. V lost 2 bases, J lost 3 bases, and 13 bases lay in between. The germline V gene has CDR1 LGHNA and CDR2 YSLEER. As DNA, the CDR3 is TGCGCCAGCAGCCAAACCCCCAGGGTGTACACTGAAGCTTTCTTT. Translated: CASSQTPRVYTEAFF.

V usage is TRBV10-3 and J usage is TRBJ2-1; D remains unclear. The tail of the sequence fits TRBJ2-7 better, so the J call may be wrong. Germline CDR1 reads ENHRY; CDR2 reads SYGVKD. The CDR3 extends over 11 amino acids. The CDR3 spells CAISEVSEQYF. The CDR3 DNA reads as TGTGCCATCAGTGAAGTATCCGAGCAGTACTTC.

The rearrangement uses TRBV20-1 and TRBJ2-5, with D possibly being TRBD2 (5 bases). Trimming left V 0 bases short and J 0 bases short, with 11 bases between. Germline values: CDR1 DFQATT, CDR2 SNEGSKA (reference sequence). The CDR3 covers 15 residues. As DNA, the CDR3 is TGCAGTGCTAGAGATGCCCACGGGAACCAAGAGACCCAGTACTTC. Its protein is CSARDAHGNQETQYF.

In this sample, this clonotype turned up a few times. The chain uses TRBV4-3 and TRBJ1-3; D is undetermined. V was shortened by 0 bases and J by 3 bases, with 12 bases between the two germline ends. The CDR3 is 16 amino acids. Germline V gene lookup returns CDR1 LGHNA and CDR2 YSLEER. In nucleotides, the CDR3 is TGCGCCAGCAGCCAAGATGGGTCGCGGAGTGGAAACACCATATATTTT. It translates to CASSQDGSRSGNTIYF.

This clonotype was counted between two and nine times. A junction end diverges from the germline sequence, so it may reflect a read error. The chain links TRBV5-1 to TRBJ2-5, with D possibly being TRBD2 (6 bases). The CDR3 covers 15 residues. CDR1 is SGHRS, CDR2 YFSETQ, per germline. CDR3 bases: TGCGCCAGCAGCTTTTTACCGGGAGAGGCGGAGACCCGGTACTTC. Protein product: CASSFLPGEAETRYF.

This clonotype was recorded a few times. At one of its ends the junction is not consistent with the germline gene, which may arise from a read error. The rearrangement joins TRBV5-1 to TRBJ2-5; 7 nucleotides align to TRBD2. The CDR3 runs to 16 residues. Germline loops: CDR1 SGHRS, CDR2 YFSETQ. CDR3 in DNA: TGCGCCAGCACCTTGGGGAGCGGACTAGGAAAAGAGACCCAGTACTTC. Translation: CASTLGSGLGKETQYF. Combining the CDR3 with reference TRBV5-1 and TRBJ2-5 gives the whole variable domain KAGVTQTPRYLIKTRGQQVTLSCSPISGHRSVSWYQQTPGQGLQFLFEYFSETQRNKGNFPGRFSGRQFSNSRSEMNVSTLELGDSALYLCASTLGSGLGKETQYFGPGTRLLVL.

This chain's CDR3 is CASSSPTGYSTYEQYF. The CDR3 DNA follows: TGTGCCAGCAGTTCCCCTACGGGATATTCAACCTACGAGCAGTACTTC. The chain carries TRBV12-3 or TRBV12-4 and TRBJ2-5; possibly TRBD2 for D (5 bases). The DNA end is a closer match to TRBJ2-7, so the J assignment may be wrong. The CDR3 is 16 residues long.

In this sample, this clonotype turned up a few times. This chain connects TRBV7-9 to TRBJ2-1; D possibly corresponds to TRBD2 (5 bases). Germline lookup yields CDR1 SEHNR and CDR2 FQNEAQ (reference sequence). The CDR3 extends over 15 amino acids. V gave up 5 bases and J gave up 6 bases, with 17 bases separating them. The CDR3 is CASSRARGSPNEQFF. In nucleotides, the CDR3 is TGTGCCAGCAGCCGAGCCCGGGGTTCACCCAATGAGCAGTTCTTC.

In this sample, this clonotype turned up a few times. V usage is TRBV13 and J usage is TRBJ1-2; D gene uncertain. V gave up 5 bases and J gave up 5 bases, with 12 bases separating them. Per the germline V gene, CDR1 is PRHDT and CDR2 is FYEKMQ (reference sequence). The length of the CDR3 is 13 residues. Here the CDR3 reads CASSPLGRYGYTF. CDR3 in DNA: TGTGCCAGCAGCCCCCTCGGCCGGTATGGCTACACCTTC.

The chain carries TRBV5-1 and TRBJ2-1; the match to TRBD2 covers 13 bases. CDR1 is SGHRS, CDR2 YFSETQ, per germline. CDR3 size: 14 residues. After removal of 0 bases from V and 10 bases from J, the junction contained 1 base not matched to a gene. The CDR3 protein is CASSLEGLAGEQFF. CDR3 DNA: TGCGCCAGCAGCTTGGAGGGACTAGCGGGAGAGCAGTTCTTC.

This clonotype was recorded once. The rearrangement links TRBV6-1 to TRBJ2-3, with 8 positions matching TRBD2. The CDR3 sequence is 14 residues long. Losses at the gene ends were 4 bases for V and 2 bases for J; bases not matched to a gene: 2. Germline assignment: CDR1 MNHNS and CDR2 SASEGT. The CDR3: CASSGGGFTDTQYF. DNA of the CDR3: TGTGCCAGCAGTGGCGGGGGGTTCACAGATACGCAGTATTTT.

This chain joins TRBV5-1 and TRBJ2-1, with TRBD2 matching 10 bases. V lost 4 bases and J lost 5; bases outside the gene matches: 9. This CDR3 has 16 residues. Germline CDR1 reads SGHRS; CDR2 reads YFSETQ. The CDR3 nucleotides read TGCGCCAGCAGCCTTGGGGTAGCGGGGGGCCACAATGAGCAGTTCTTC. Its translation: CASSLGVAGGHNEQFF.

The J gene is TRBJ1-5, the V gene TRBV10-3; 7 nucleotides line up with TRBD1. CDR1 and CDR2 from the germline V gene are ENHRY and SYGVKD. J was trimmed by 12 bases and V by 3 bases; bases with no gene match: 8. The CDR3 spans 13 residues. The CDR3 nucleotides read TGTGCCATCAGTGAAGGACAGGTGGAGGGCCAGCATTTT. Protein: CAISEGQVEGQHF.

J is TRBJ2-5 and V is TRBV20-1; D is unclear. The CDR3 runs 15 residues. Germline V gene sequence: CDR1 DFQATT, CDR2 SNEGSKA (reference sequence). V lost 0 bases and J lost 1, with 12 bases in between. The CDR3 DNA is TGCAGTGCTAGAGATCCGGTCCGGGCCCAAGAGACCCAGTACTTC. Encoded protein: CSARDPVRAQETQYF.

This chain uses TRBV25-1 with TRBJ2-5; D call uncertain. TRBJ2-7 explains the end of the DNA better; the J call may be wrong. Germline V CDR1 and CDR2: MGHDK, SYGVNS. The CDR3 covers 12 residues. Written as DNA, the CDR3 is TGTGCCAGCAGGAACACTGCCTACGAGCAGTACTTC. Translation gives CASRNTAYEQYF.